These T cell receptor beta chains were read from a single sample in a study of T cell changes during pregnancy in multiple sclerosis. Sequencing used immunoSEQ multiplex PCR; TCRdb keeps in-frame clones, though not all of them. The table lists 48,000 or so clones, just over 85% of them singletons. Sample: CD4+ T cells from peripheral blood mononuclear cells, taken in the second trimester of pregnancy. The receptors shown here come from a female donor with multiple sclerosis, enrolled in a pregnancy study. CDR3s include the opening cysteine and the closing phenylalanine or tryptophan. A D gene is named only where the DNA matches it firmly. Rows may omit the clone size; those that give it use once, few, many or a size class.

j_gene: TRBJ2-7; abundance: NA; v_gene: TRBV15; d_gene: TRBD1; CDR3nt: TGTGCCACCAGCAGAAACAGGGGACCTTCCTACGAGCAGTACTTC; CDR3aa: CATSRNRGPSYEQYF
j_gene: TRBJ2-2; abundance: NA; v_gene: TRBV28; d_gene: NA; CDR3nt: TGTGCCAGCAGTGCCCGACTAGGAAGGAGCCCCGACCACGGGGAGCTGTTTTTT; CDR3aa: CASSARLGRSPDHGELFF
j_gene: TRBJ1-5; abundance: NA; v_gene: TRBV4-1; d_gene: NA; CDR3nt: TGCGCCAGCAGCCAAGTTAGTAGCAATCAGCCCCAGCATTTT; CDR3aa: CASSQVSSNQPQHF
j_gene: TRBJ1-2; abundance: NA; v_gene: TRBV5-4; d_gene: TRBD1; CDR3nt: TGTGCCAGCAGCTTGGACCGACAGGGGGGAAGCTATGGCTACACCTTC; CDR3aa: CASSLDRQGGSYGYTF
j_gene: TRBJ1-2; abundance: NA; v_gene: TRBV9; d_gene: TRBD1; CDR3nt: TGTGCCAGCAGCACCTTCTTGGACAGGGGGCCTCACTATGGCTACACCTTC; CDR3aa: CASSTFLDRGPHYGYTF
j_gene: TRBJ2-3; abundance: NA; v_gene: TRBV4-1; d_gene: NA; CDR3nt: TGCGCCAGCAGCCAAGGTTATGGCAGTTTCACAGATACGCAGTATTTT; CDR3aa: CASSQGYGSFTDTQYF
j_gene: TRBJ2-1; abundance: NA; v_gene: TRBV28; d_gene: TRBD1; CDR3nt: TGTGCCAGCGCTGCAGGGGGCGTTGAGCAGTTCTTC; CDR3aa: CASAAGGVEQFF
j_gene: TRBJ1-5; abundance: NA; v_gene: TRBV7-6; d_gene: TRBD1; CDR3nt: TGTGCCAGCAGCCCAGGGGACAGGGGAAGCAATCAGCCCCAGCATTTT; CDR3aa: CASSPGDRGSNQPQHF
j_gene: TRBJ2-1; abundance: NA; v_gene: TRBV19; d_gene: TRBD1; CDR3nt: TGTGCCAGTAGCTCCCTGGGACAGGGTCTTGGAGAGCAGTTCTTC; CDR3aa: CASSSLGQGLGEQFF
j_gene: TRBJ2-1; abundance: NA; v_gene: TRBV11-2; d_gene: NA; CDR3nt: TGTGCCAGCAGCTTACAGGGGTTAAATGAGCAGTTCTTC; CDR3aa: CASSLQGLNEQFF
j_gene: TRBJ2-7; abundance: NA; v_gene: TRBV29-1; d_gene: TRBD2; CDR3nt: TGCAGCGTCTGCCGGGGACTAGCGGGAGTGGGAGCCTACGAGCAGTACTTC; CDR3aa: CSVCRGLAGVGAYEQYF
j_gene: TRBJ2-7; abundance: NA; v_gene: TRBV4-2; d_gene: NA; CDR3nt: TGTGCCAGCAGCCAAGCGAAGGTATCAGGCTACGAGCAGTACTTC; CDR3aa: CASSQAKVSGYEQYF
j_gene: TRBJ2-7; abundance: once; v_gene: TRBV4-2; d_gene: TRBD2; CDR3nt: TGTGCCAGCAGCCAACCCACCGCGGGACTAGCGGACCCCTACGAGCAGTACTTC; CDR3aa: CASSQPTAGLADPYEQYF
j_gene: TRBJ1-2; abundance: NA; v_gene: TRBV19; d_gene: TRBD1; CDR3nt: TGTGCCAGTAGTCCTGATATTCCGAGGGACAGCGACTATGGCTACACCTTC; CDR3aa: CASSPDIPRDSDYGYTF
j_gene: TRBJ1-3; abundance: NA; v_gene: TRBV9; d_gene: TRBD1; CDR3nt: TGTGCCAGCAGCGCGGACAGGGCCTCTGGAAACACCATATATTTT; CDR3aa: CASSADRASGNTIYF
j_gene: TRBJ1-4; abundance: NA; v_gene: TRBV5-1; d_gene: NA; CDR3nt: TGCGCCAGCAGCTTGAGCAGCGCTAATGAAAAACTGTTTTTT; CDR3aa: CASSLSSANEKLFF
j_gene: TRBJ2-7; abundance: NA; v_gene: TRBV28; d_gene: NA; CDR3nt: TGTGCCAGCAGTTTGGGCGGGCCACCCTACGAGCAGTACTTC; CDR3aa: CASSLGGPPYEQYF
j_gene: TRBJ2-5; abundance: NA; v_gene: TRBV7-9; d_gene: TRBD2; CDR3nt: TGTGCCAGCAGCGTCGGCGGGAGGCCTGAGACCCAGTACTTC; CDR3aa: CASSVGGRPETQYF
j_gene: TRBJ2-2; abundance: NA; v_gene: TRBV4-3; d_gene: NA; CDR3nt: TGCGCCAGCAGCCTAGAGCCCGTGGGGGCGGACCCGAACACCGGGGAGCTGTTTTTT; CDR3aa: CASSLEPVGADPNTGELFF
j_gene: TRBJ2-1; abundance: NA; v_gene: TRBV15; d_gene: TRBD2; CDR3nt: TGTGCCACCAGCAGCCAGACTAGCGGGAGTATGTCTTACAATGAGCAGTTCTTC; CDR3aa: CATSSQTSGSMSYNEQFF
j_gene: TRBJ2-1; abundance: NA; v_gene: TRBV13; d_gene: NA; CDR3nt: TGTGCCAGCAACCCAACAGGAAGCAATGAGCAGTTCTTC; CDR3aa: CASNPTGSNEQFF
j_gene: TRBJ1-5; abundance: NA; v_gene: TRBV28; d_gene: TRBD1; CDR3nt: TGTGCCAGCAGTACAACAGGGGGCTATCAGCCCCAGCATTTT; CDR3aa: CASSTTGGYQPQHF
j_gene: TRBJ2-1; abundance: NA; v_gene: TRBV6-4; d_gene: TRBD2; CDR3nt: TGTGCCAGCAGTGACTCTAGCGGGAGTTACAATGAGCAGTTCTTC; CDR3aa: CASSDSSGSYNEQFF
j_gene: TRBJ2-3; abundance: NA; v_gene: TRBV7-2; d_gene: TRBD2; CDR3nt: TGTGCCAGCAGATTTCGCGGGACTAGCGGCACAGATACGCAGTATTTT; CDR3aa: CASRFRGTSGTDTQYF
j_gene: TRBJ2-1; abundance: NA; v_gene: TRBV11-2; d_gene: TRBD2; CDR3nt: TGTGCCAGCAGACTAGCGCGCTACAATGAGCAGTTCTTC; CDR3aa: CASRLARYNEQFF
j_gene: TRBJ2-7; abundance: NA; v_gene: TRBV5-8; d_gene: TRBD1; CDR3nt: TGTGCCAGCAGCTTGGCCGGGCGGCAGGGGGCGGACTACGAGCAGTACTTC; CDR3aa: CASSLAGRQGADYEQYF
j_gene: TRBJ2-7; abundance: NA; v_gene: TRBV5-5; d_gene: TRBD2; CDR3nt: TGTGCCAGCAGCGCCGCATCTAGCGGGAGTCTCCACGAGCAGTACTTC; CDR3aa: CASSAASSGSLHEQYF
j_gene: TRBJ2-7; abundance: NA; v_gene: TRBV6-5; d_gene: NA; CDR3nt: TGTGCCAGCACCCCAAGGCGGGAAGAAGCCTACGAGCAGTACTTC; CDR3aa: CASTPRREEAYEQYF
j_gene: TRBJ2-1; abundance: once; v_gene: TRBV6-1; d_gene: NA; CDR3nt: TGTGCCAGCAGTGATCGGGGGGCTAGCCCTTACAATGAGCAGTTCTTC; CDR3aa: CASSDRGASPYNEQFF
j_gene: TRBJ2-1; abundance: NA; v_gene: TRBV5-6; d_gene: NA; CDR3nt: TGTGCCAGCAGCTTGCCGGGAGACCCCTACAATGAGCAGTTCTTC; CDR3aa: CASSLPGDPYNEQFF
j_gene: TRBJ1-1; abundance: NA; v_gene: TRBV19; d_gene: NA; CDR3nt: TGTGCCAGTAGTATTTCCCCCAGGGCGGGGACTGAAGCTTTCTTT; CDR3aa: CASSISPRAGTEAFF
j_gene: TRBJ1-1; abundance: NA; v_gene: TRBV6-6; d_gene: NA; CDR3nt: TGTGCCAGCAGTAGGGGTTACACTGAAGCTTTCTTT; CDR3aa: CASSRGYTEAFF
j_gene: TRBJ2-3; abundance: NA; v_gene: TRBV7-9; d_gene: TRBD2; CDR3nt: TGTGCCAGCAGCTCCCTGACTAGCGGGATCGCAGATACGCAGTATTTT; CDR3aa: CASSSLTSGIADTQYF
j_gene: TRBJ2-7; abundance: NA; v_gene: TRBV27; d_gene: TRBD1; CDR3nt: TGTGCCAGCAGTTTATCGCGGACAGGGGGCTACGAGCAGTACTTC; CDR3aa: CASSLSRTGGYEQYF
j_gene: TRBJ2-7; abundance: NA; v_gene: TRBV5-1; d_gene: TRBD2; CDR3nt: TGCGCCAGCAGCTTGGCACTAGCGGGAACGATCGAGCAGTACTTC; CDR3aa: CASSLALAGTIEQYF
j_gene: TRBJ2-5; abundance: once; v_gene: TRBV19; d_gene: TRBD2; CDR3nt: TGTGCCAGCAGACTAGCTGGGGAGACCCAGTACTTC; CDR3aa: CASRLAGETQYF
j_gene: TRBJ2-5; abundance: NA; v_gene: TRBV11-3; d_gene: TRBD1; CDR3nt: TGTGCCAGCAGCTTGAGGACAGGGGCTAAAGAGACCCAGTACTTC; CDR3aa: CASSLRTGAKETQYF
j_gene: TRBJ2-4; abundance: NA; v_gene: TRBV16; d_gene: NA; CDR3nt: TGTGCCAGCAGCCGGACTTTTGGGGACATTCAGTACTTC; CDR3aa: CASSRTFGDIQYF
j_gene: TRBJ1-5; abundance: NA; v_gene: TRBV6-1; d_gene: NA; CDR3nt: TGTGCCAGCAGTGAAAGAGGCAATCAGCCCCAGCATTTT; CDR3aa: CASSERGNQPQHF